The rows below give T cell receptor beta chains drawn from one sample of a study of T cell responses to AZD1222 COVID-19 vaccine. Repertoires were generated with immunoSEQ multiplex PCR, while TCRdb's copy carries only in-frame clones and drops some. Of approximately 170,000 clones in the sample, approximately 94% were seen once. Sequenced material: peripheral blood, taken 28 days after the second AZD1222 dose. Source of these receptors: an adult who received the AZD1222 COVID-19 vaccine. Each CDR3 is given with its conserved first and last residue. Fields, in order: V gene, D gene, clone size, J gene, CDR3 protein. A D gene is named only where the DNA matches it firmly. Not every row has a clone size; where given, it reads once, few, many or a size class.

>TRBV3-1/TRBV3-2|TRBD2|NA|TRBJ2-5
CASSQPGLAGGGETQYF
>TRBV20-1|NA|NA|TRBJ2-1
CSAPSGLWQFF
>TRBV6-5|NA|NA|TRBJ1-2
CASSYPGRTDYGYTF
>TRBV3-1/TRBV3-2|NA|NA|TRBJ1-2
CASSQETPYGYTF
>TRBV11-2|NA|NA|TRBJ1-2
CASSQSEGYTF
>TRBV14|TRBD1|NA|TRBJ1-3
CASSQARGQLSGNTIYF
>TRBV28|NA|NA|TRBJ2-3
CASSKGGASTDTQYF
>TRBV7-3|NA|NA|TRBJ1-4
CASSAGGATNEKLFF
>TRBV3-1/TRBV3-2|NA|NA|TRBJ2-5
CASSPELVTQYF
>TRBV6-4|NA|NA|TRBJ1-2
CANMNRGDYGYTF
>TRBV6-1|NA|NA|TRBJ2-7
CASSDSSRAPSFYEQYF
>TRBV19|NA|NA|TRBJ2-1
CASSIKTASYNEQFF
>TRBV24-1|NA|NA|TRBJ2-7
CATSDSAGVEQYF
>TRBV7-2|NA|NA|TRBJ1-1
CASSRDGGNTEAFF
>TRBV5-6|NA|NA|TRBJ2-7
CASSLLYNPYEQYF
>TRBV4-1|TRBD1|few|TRBJ1-6
CASSQEQGALSLHF
>TRBV15|TRBD1|NA|TRBJ2-4
CATSRAPGQLAKNIQYF
>TRBV28|NA|NA|TRBJ1-1
CASSLPRDTEAFF
>TRBV20-1|NA|NA|TRBJ2-1
CSARVLNEQFF
>TRBV2|NA|NA|TRBJ1-3
CASSEGGSGNTIYF
>TRBV7-2|TRBD2|NA|TRBJ2-7
CASSPALTSGWNEQYF
>TRBV4-1|NA|NA|TRBJ1-1
CASSQGRVESVGAFF
>TRBV12-3/TRBV12-4|NA|NA|TRBJ1-2
CASMRTAADGYTF
>TRBV14|NA|once|TRBJ2-7
CASSQAYEQYF
>TRBV5-6|NA|NA|TRBJ2-7
CASRNRGGHSYEQYF
>TRBV10-3|TRBD2|NA|TRBJ2-1
CATQVGLAGYNEQFF
>TRBV30|TRBD1|NA|TRBJ2-7
CAWSPQGAYEQYF
>TRBV24-1|NA|once|TRBJ2-5
CATSGGDGVQETQYF
>TRBV7-2|NA|NA|TRBJ1-2
CASSFFGNYGYTF
>TRBV7-9|TRBD1|NA|TRBJ2-6
CASSLGNRGTGANVLTF
>TRBV9|NA|NA|TRBJ1-3
CASSVGSGNTIYF
>TRBV7-9|NA|NA|TRBJ1-1
CASSPPYVTQTTEAFF
>TRBV3-1/TRBV3-2|TRBD1|NA|TRBJ2-7
CASRHLDRGEQYF
>TRBV28|NA|NA|TRBJ2-2
CASSLLGGGVPNTGELFF
>TRBV4-1|TRBD2|once|TRBJ2-7
CASSFSGSYEQYF
>TRBV19|NA|NA|TRBJ2-7
CASSPSGVREQYF
>TRBV27|TRBD1|NA|TRBJ1-2
CASSDRGNYGYTF
>TRBV11-1|NA|once|TRBJ2-7
CASSSGGTGEQYF
>TRBV3-1/TRBV3-2|TRBD1|NA|TRBJ2-3
CASSQDKRGTGSTDTQYF
>TRBV16|NA|NA|TRBJ2-5
CASSQSYTGRQETQYF
>TRBV3-1/TRBV3-2|NA|NA|TRBJ1-5
CASSQGGQPQHF
>TRBV20-1|NA|NA|TRBJ1-1
CSASVYAEAFF